This T cell receptor beta chain was retrieved from a study of technical replicates of blood from four donors. Assay used: immunoSEQ multiplex PCR; TCRdb lists only in-frame clones, some missing. Of roughly 79,000 clones listed, approximately 94% are singletons. The CDR3 covers 14 residues. The germline V gene encodes CDR1 LNHDA and CDR2 SQIVND (reference sequence). Trimming shortened V by 5 bases and J by 6 bases, and 16 bases separated the two germline ends. This TCR derives from a human donor in good health. The material sequenced was T cells isolated from PBMCs. The chain couples TRBV19 to TRBJ1-1, with D uncertain. CDR3 region: CASSHPERRAEAFF. The CDR3 region has the DNA TGTGCCAGTAGTCACCCCGAACGGAGAGCTGAAGCTTTCTTT.